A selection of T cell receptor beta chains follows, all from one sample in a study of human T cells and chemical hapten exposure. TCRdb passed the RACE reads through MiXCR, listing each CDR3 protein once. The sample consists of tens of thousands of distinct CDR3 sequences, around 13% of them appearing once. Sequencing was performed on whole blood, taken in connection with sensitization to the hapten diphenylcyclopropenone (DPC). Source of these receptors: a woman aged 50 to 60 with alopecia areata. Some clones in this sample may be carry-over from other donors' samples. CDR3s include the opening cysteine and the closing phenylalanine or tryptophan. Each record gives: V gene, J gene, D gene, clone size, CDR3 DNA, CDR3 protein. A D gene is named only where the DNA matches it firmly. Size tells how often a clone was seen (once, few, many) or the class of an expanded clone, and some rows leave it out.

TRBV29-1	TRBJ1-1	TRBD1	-	TGCTACTGGCCCGACAGGGGGGAGACGAACACTGAAGCTTTCTTT	CYWPDRGETNTEAFF
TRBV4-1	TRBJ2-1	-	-	TGCGCCAGCAGCCAATACACGGGCAATGAGCAGTTCTTC	CASSQYTGNEQFF
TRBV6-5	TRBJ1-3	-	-	TGTGCCAGCAGTTACGGTATAGGACCCAACTCTGGAAACACCATATATTTT	CASSYGIGPNSGNTIYF
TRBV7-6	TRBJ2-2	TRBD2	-	TGTGCCAGCAGCGGCCTTGCGGGAGGTGGAGCCGGGGAGCTGTTTTTT	CASSGLAGGGAGELFF
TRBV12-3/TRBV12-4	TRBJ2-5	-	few	TGTGCCAGCAGTTTAATGGCCCTTCAAGAGACCCAGTACTTC	CASSLMALQETQYF
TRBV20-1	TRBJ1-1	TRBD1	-	TGCAGTGTGACAGGGGCGCCAAAGACTGAAGCTTTCTTT	CSVTGAPKTEAFF
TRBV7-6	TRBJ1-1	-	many	TGTGCCAGCAGCTTGAGGGGACGGAACACTGAAGCTTTCTTT	CASSLRGRNTEAFF
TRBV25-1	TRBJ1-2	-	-	TGTGCCAGCAGTGAAAGGGGCAGGGATAACGGCTACACCTTC	CASSERGRDNGYTF
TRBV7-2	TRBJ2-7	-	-	TGTGCCAGCAGCTTAGGAGGGGAGCGCTACGAGCAGTACTTC	CASSLGGERYEQYF
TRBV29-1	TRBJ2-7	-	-	TGCAGCGTTGAGGGGGGTGGCTCCGAGCAGTACTTC	CSVEGGGSEQYF